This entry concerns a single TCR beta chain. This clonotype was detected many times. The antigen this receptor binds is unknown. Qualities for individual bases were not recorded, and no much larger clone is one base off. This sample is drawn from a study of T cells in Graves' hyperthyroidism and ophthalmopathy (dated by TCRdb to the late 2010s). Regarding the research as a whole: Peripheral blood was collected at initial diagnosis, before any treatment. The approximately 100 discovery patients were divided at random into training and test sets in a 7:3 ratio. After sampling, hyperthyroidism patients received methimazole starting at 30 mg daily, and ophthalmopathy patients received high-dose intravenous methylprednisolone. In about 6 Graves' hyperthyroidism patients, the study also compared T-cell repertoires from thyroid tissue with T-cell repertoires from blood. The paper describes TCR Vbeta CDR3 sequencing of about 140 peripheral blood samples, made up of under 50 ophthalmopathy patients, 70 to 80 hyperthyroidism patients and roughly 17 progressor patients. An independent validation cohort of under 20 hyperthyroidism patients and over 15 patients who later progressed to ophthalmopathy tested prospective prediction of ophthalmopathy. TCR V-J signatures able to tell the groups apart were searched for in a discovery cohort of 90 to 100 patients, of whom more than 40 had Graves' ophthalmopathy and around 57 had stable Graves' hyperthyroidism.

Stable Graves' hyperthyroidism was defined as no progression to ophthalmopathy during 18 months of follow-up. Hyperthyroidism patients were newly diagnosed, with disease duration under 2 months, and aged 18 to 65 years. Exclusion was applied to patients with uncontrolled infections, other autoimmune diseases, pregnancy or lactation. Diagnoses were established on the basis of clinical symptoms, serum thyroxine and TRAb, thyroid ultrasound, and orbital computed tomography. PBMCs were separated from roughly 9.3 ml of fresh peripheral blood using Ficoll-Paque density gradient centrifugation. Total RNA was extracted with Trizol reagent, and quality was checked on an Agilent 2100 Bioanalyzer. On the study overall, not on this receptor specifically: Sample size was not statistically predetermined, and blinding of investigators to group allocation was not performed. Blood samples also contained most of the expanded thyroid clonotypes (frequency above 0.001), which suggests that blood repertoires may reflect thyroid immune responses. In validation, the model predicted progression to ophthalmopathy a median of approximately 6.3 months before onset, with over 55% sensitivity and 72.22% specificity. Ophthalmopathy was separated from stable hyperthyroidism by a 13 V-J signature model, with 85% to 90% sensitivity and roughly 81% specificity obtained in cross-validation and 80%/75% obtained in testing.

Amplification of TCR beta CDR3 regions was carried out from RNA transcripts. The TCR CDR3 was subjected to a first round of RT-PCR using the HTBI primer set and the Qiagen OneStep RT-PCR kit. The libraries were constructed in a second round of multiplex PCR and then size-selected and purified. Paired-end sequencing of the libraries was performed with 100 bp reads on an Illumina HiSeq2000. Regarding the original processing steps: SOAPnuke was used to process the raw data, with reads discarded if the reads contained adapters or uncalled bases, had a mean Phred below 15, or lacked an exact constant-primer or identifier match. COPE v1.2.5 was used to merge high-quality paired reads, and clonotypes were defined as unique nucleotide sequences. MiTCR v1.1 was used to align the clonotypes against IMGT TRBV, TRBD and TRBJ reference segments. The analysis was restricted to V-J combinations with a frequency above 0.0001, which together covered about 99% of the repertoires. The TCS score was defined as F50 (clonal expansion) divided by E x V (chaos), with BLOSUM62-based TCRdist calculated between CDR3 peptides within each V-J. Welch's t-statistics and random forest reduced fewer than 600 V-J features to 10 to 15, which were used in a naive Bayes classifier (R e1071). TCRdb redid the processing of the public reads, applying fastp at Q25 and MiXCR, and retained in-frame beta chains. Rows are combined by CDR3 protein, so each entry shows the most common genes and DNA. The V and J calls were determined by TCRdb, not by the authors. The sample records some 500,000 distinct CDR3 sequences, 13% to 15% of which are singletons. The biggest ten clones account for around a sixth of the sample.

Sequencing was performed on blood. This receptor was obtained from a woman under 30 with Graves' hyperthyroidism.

The CDR3 protein is CAINLGQGAGDYGYTF. The nucleotide sequence is TGTGCCATCAACTTAGGACAGGGGGCAGGAGACTATGGCTACACCTTC. Here the chain combines TRBV10-3 and TRBJ1-2; 11 bases in the middle match TRBD1. Measured from the cysteine to the phenylalanine, the CDR3 is 16 residues long. Solely the CDR3 DNA is kept, with 48 bases framed from the first base. After removal of 7 bases from V and 3 bases from J, the junction retains 10 bases not matched to a gene. The germline V gene specifies ENHRY as CDR1 and SYGVKD as CDR2.